Below are 30 T cell receptor beta chains sequenced from a single sample in a study of T cell responses to AZD1222 COVID-19 vaccine. Only in-frame clones appear in the TCRdb table, and some are missing; sequencing was by immunoSEQ multiplex PCR. Here the sample spans about 110,000 clones, about 89% being singletons. The input for sequencing was peripheral blood, taken on day 0 of AZD1222 vaccination. These receptors all stem from an adult in good health.

The chain joins TRBV6-1 to TRBJ1-5; D gene unclear. CDR3 length: 13 residues. CDR1 and CDR2 (germline): MNHNS, SASEGT. Trimming removed 5 bases from V and 1 base from J, with 6 bases in between. The CDR3 nucleotides read TGTGCCAGCAGTTTCCCGAGCAATCAGCCCCAGCATTTT. Protein product: CASSFPSNQPQHF.

The chain carries TRBV3-1 (or the pseudogene TRBV3-2) and TRBJ1-3; D is unresolved. Per the germline V gene, CDR1 is LGHDT and CDR2 is YNNKEL (reference sequence). V gave up 0 bases and J gave up 5 bases, with 5 bases separating them. The CDR3 is 13 amino acids. For the CDR3, the DNA is TGTGCCAGCAGCCAAGAAGCTAGAAACACCATATATTTT. Its protein is CASSQEARNTIYF.

This clone appeared once. The rearrangement joins TRBV5-1 to TRBJ1-2; D is possibly TRBD1 (6 bases). Per the germline V gene, CDR1 is SGHRS and CDR2 is YFSETQ. Trimming cost V 5 bases and J 2 bases, with 13 bases left between them. The CDR3 has 14 residues. CDR3: CASSKDRGNYGYTF. CDR3 coding DNA: TGCGCCAGCAGTAAGGACAGAGGCAACTATGGCTACACCTTC.

The chain has TRBV4-1 and TRBJ1-2; TRBD1 matches 7 bases. CDR3 size: 15 residues. Germline assignment: CDR1 MGHRA and CDR2 YSYEKL. V lost 6 bases to trimming and J lost 3 bases; unmatched junction nucleotides: 10. In DNA form, the CDR3 reads TGCGCCAGCAGGCCGACAGGGTATCGAGACTATGGCTACACCTTC. Protein product: CASRPTGYRDYGYTF.

The chain couples TRBV19 to TRBJ1-5, with D perhaps matching TRBD1 (6 bases). The V gene lost 0 bases and the J gene lost 15 bases, with 15 bases spanning the gap. Germline V gene lookup returns CDR1 LNHDA and CDR2 SQIVND (reference sequence). This CDR3 is 13 amino acids long. CDR3 amino acids: CASSIENGQRAHF. The DNA of the CDR3 is TGTGCCAGTAGTATAGAAAACGGACAGCGCGCGCATTTT.

The rearrangement joins TRBV19 to TRBJ2-5; D is possibly TRBD2 (5 bases). The germline CDR1 and CDR2 sequences are LNHDA and SQIVND (reference sequence). The CDR3 is 14 amino acids. V was pared by 6 bases and J by 2 bases, with 13 bases between. CDR3 nucleotides: TGTGCCAGTAGCACTTACGGGGTACAAGAGACCCAGTACTTC. Translated: CASSTYGVQETQYF.

Judged by abundance, this clone is medium-sized (0.01 to 0.1%). The genes are TRBV11-2 and TRBJ1-1, with D possibly matching TRBD1 (5 bases). The CDR3 length is 13 residues. V was cut by 5 bases and J by 2 bases, with 9 bases left in between. In germline, CDR1 is SGHAT, CDR2 FQNNGV. The CDR3 DNA reads as TGTGCCAGCAGCGACGGGGCTAACACTGAAGCTTTCTTT. Protein product: CASSDGANTEAFF.

The chain links TRBV5-3 to TRBJ2-4, with D possibly matching TRBD2 (6 bases). TRBV5-3 is an ORF; its function is uncertain. The CDR3 extends over 16 amino acids. Trimming cost V 0 bases and J 4 bases, with 14 bases left between them. The CDR3 nucleotides read TGTGCCAGAAGCTTGGGGGGATTAGCGGAGAAAAACATTCAGTACTTC. It is translated as CARSLGGLAEKNIQYF.

This chain uses TRBV10-3 with TRBJ2-7; D remains ambiguous. The V end lost 4 bases, the J end lost 2 bases, and 15 bases lay between the germline ends. Germline V lookup: CDR1 ENHRY, CDR2 SYGVKD. The CDR3 has 15 residues. DNA of the CDR3: TGTGCCATCAGTGTTACCGAGCTTTTGACCTACGAGCAGTACTTC. Its protein is CAISVTELLTYEQYF.

The chain carries TRBV7-9 and TRBJ2-3; D may be TRBD1 or TRBD2 (7 bases each). The ends were cut back, 3 bases at V and 1 base at J, with 17 bases in the middle. Looked up from germline, CDR1 is SEHNR and CDR2 is FQNEAQ (reference sequence). The CDR3 runs 17 residues. CDR3 sequence (DNA): TGTGCCAGCAGCTTTACATTACAGGGGAGGGGCACAGATACGCAGTATTTT. Residues: CASSFTLQGRGTDTQYF.

This clone came up once. The same CDR3 also results from other DNA sequences found in this sample. The chain carries TRBV2 and TRBJ1-2, with no clear D. The CDR3 sequence is 12 residues long. Per the germline V gene, CDR1 is SNHLY and CDR2 is FYNNEI. The germline V and J ends were trimmed by 6 bases and 1 base, with 6 bases remaining between them. As DNA, the CDR3 is TGTGCCAGCAGGGGCGATAACTATGGCTACACCTTC. Its protein product is CASRGDNYGYTF.

The count of this clone is one. The CDR3 protein is CASSLNTEAFF. The CDR3 DNA sequence: TGTGCCAGCAGCCTTAACACTGAAGCTTTCTTT. V usage is TRBV3-1 (or the pseudogene TRBV3-2) and J usage is TRBJ1-1, with D unclear. This CDR3 is built from 11 residues. Germline V gene lookup returns CDR1 LGHDT and CDR2 YNNKEL (reference sequence). V gave up 4 bases and J gave up 2 bases, with 2 bases separating them.

V gene TRBV5-8 combines with J gene TRBJ1-1; 9 positions match TRBD1. CDR1 is SGHTS and CDR2 is YDEGEE in the germline V gene. V was clipped by 0 bases and J by 7 bases; unmatched bases: 4. CDR3 size: 14 residues. As DNA, the CDR3 is TGTGCCAGCAGCTTGGAGGGACAGGGCCTTGAAGCTTTCTTT. This gives the protein CASSLEGQGLEAFF. The full variable domain, with the rest looked up from reference TRBV5-8 and TRBJ1-1, is EAGVTQSPTHLIKTRGQQATLRCSPISGHTSVYWYQQALGLGLQFLLWYDEGEERNRGNFPPRFSGRQFPNYSSELNVNALELEDSALYLCASSLEGQGLEAFFGQGTRLTVV.

The chain combines TRBV5-5 with TRBJ1-2; D gene ambiguous. This CDR3 comprises 12 residues. V lost 4 bases, J lost 10 bases, and 14 bases lay in between. The germline V gene encodes CDR1 SGHKS and CDR2 YYEKEE (reference sequence). CDR3: CASSHPAGFYTF. Here the CDR3 DNA reads TGTGCCAGCAGCCACCCCGCCGGGTTCTACACCTTC.

The chain recombines TRBV15 with TRBJ1-1; possibly TRBD1 for D (6 bases). V was cut by 3 bases and J by 10 bases, with 18 bases left in between. The CDR3 consists of 14 residues. The germline CDR1 and CDR2 sequences are LNHNV and YYDKDF (reference sequence). CDR3 residues: CATSRTRGEGVAFF. The CDR3 DNA is TGTGCCACCAGCAGGACCAGGGGAGAGGGCGTAGCTTTCTTT.

This chain uses TRBV3-1 (or the pseudogene TRBV3-2) with TRBJ2-2, with D perhaps TRBD2 (5 bases). Germline V gene sequence: CDR1 LGHDT, CDR2 YNNKEL (reference sequence). Trimming stripped 1 base from V and 2 bases from J, with 8 bases between. This CDR3 comprises 15 residues. For the CDR3, the DNA is TGTGCCAGCAGCCAAGTCCCTAGCAACACCGGGGAGCTGTTTTTT. Protein: CASSQVPSNTGELFF.

V usage is TRBV6-6 and J usage is TRBJ2-7; D assignment may be TRBD1 or TRBD2 (5 bases each). Trimming removed 5 bases at V and 6 bases at J, with 26 bases between. The CDR3 totals 17 residues. The germline V gene encodes CDR1 MNHNY and CDR2 SVGAGI (reference sequence). DNA of the CDR3: TGTGCCAGCAGTCTAACACTGGGACGTCTAGCAACCGGCGAGCAGTACTTC. It is translated as CASSLTLGRLATGEQYF.

J is TRBJ2-3 and V is TRBV10-2; D is unresolved. The CDR3 contains 13 residues. Germline-derived CDR1 and CDR2 are WSHSY and SAAADI. V was cut by 8 bases and J by 2 bases, with 11 bases left in between. CDR3 loop: CASRGEVTDTQYF. CDR3 nucleotide sequence: TGCGCCAGCCGCGGTGAAGTCACAGATACGCAGTATTTT.

The V call is TRBV19, the J call TRBJ1-1; D gene uncertain. CDR3 length equals 12 residues. V lost 4 bases and J lost 3, with 6 bases in between. Germline CDR1 reads LNHDA; CDR2 reads SQIVND (reference sequence). CDR3 sequence reads: CASSTQYTEAFF. CDR3 in DNA: TGTGCCAGTAGTACCCAATACACTGAAGCTTTCTTT. Drawing the rest from reference TRBV19 and TRBJ1-1, the complete variable domain is DGGITQSPKYLFRKEGQNVTLSCEQNLNHDAMYWYRQDPGQGLRLIYYSQIVNDFQKGDIAEGYSVSREKKESFPLTVTSAQKNPTAFYLCASSTQYTEAFFGQGTRLTVV.

The chain joins TRBV15 to TRBJ2-7; the D is unclear. V was cut by 6 bases and J by 6 bases, with 21 bases left in between. The CDR3 has 15 amino acids. Germline-derived CDR1 and CDR2 are LNHNV and YYDKDF (reference sequence). CDR3 nucleotide sequence: TGTGCCACCAGTGGTGACTCGAGGCGGATGGGCGAGCAGTACTTC. Translating gives CATSGDSRRMGEQYF.

V usage is TRBV18 and J usage is TRBJ2-2; TRBD2 might be the D (5 bases). Germline loops: CDR1 KGHSH, CDR2 LQKENI. The CDR3 length is 14 residues. V lost 5 bases and J lost 3, with 10 bases in between. CDR3: CASSLLEDTGELFF. CDR3 nucleotides: TGTGCCAGCTCATTACTGGAGGACACCGGGGAGCTGTTTTTT. The full variable domain, with the rest looked up from reference TRBV18 and TRBJ2-2, is NAGVMQNPRHLVRRRGQEARLRCSPMKGHSHVYWYRQLPEEGLKFMVYLQKENIIDESGMPKERFSAEFPKEGPSILRIQQVVRGDSAAYFCASSLLEDTGELFFGEGSRLTVL.

The chain couples TRBV4-3 to TRBJ2-7; the D is unclear. The CDR3 covers 14 residues. Trimming removed 0 bases from V and 3 bases from J, with 9 bases in between. Germline CDR1 reads LGHNA; CDR2 reads YSLEER. The CDR3 bases are TGCGCCAGCAGCCAAGATTTTGGATACTACGAGCAGTACTTC. Translation: CASSQDFGYYEQYF.

V usage is TRBV7-2 and J usage is TRBJ2-1; D is unclear. V was trimmed by 2 bases and J by 5 bases, leaving 10 bases between them. Germline V CDR1 and CDR2: SGHTA, FQGNSA. The CDR3 spans 14 residues. This CDR3 is CASSLRLGDNEQFF. As DNA, the CDR3 is TGTGCCAGCAGCTTACGCCTTGGGGACAATGAGCAGTTCTTC. Full variable domain (missing parts from reference TRBV7-2 and TRBJ2-1): GAGVSQSPSNKVTEKGKDVELRCDPISGHTALYWYRQSLGQGLEFLIYFQGNSAPDKSGLPSDRFSAERTGGSVSTLTIQRTQQEDSAVYLCASSLRLGDNEQFFGPGTRLTVL.

V and J are TRBV29-1 and TRBJ2-5, with 13 bases matching TRBD2. CDR1 is SQVTM and CDR2 is ANQGSEA in the germline V gene. J lost 0 bases, V lost 6 bases, and 7 bases had no gene match. The length of the CDR3 is 16 residues. The CDR3 DNA reads TGCAGCGTCGCGCCGACTAGCGGGGGGTACCAAGAGACCCAGTACTTC. It translates to CSVAPTSGGYQETQYF.

The CDR3 sequence: CASSFGLAGGGQETQYF. The CDR3 DNA is TGTGCCAGCAGTTTTGGACTAGCGGGGGGGGGTCAAGAGACCCAGTACTTC. The chain is built from TRBV2 and TRBJ2-5, with 15 bases aligning to TRBD2. V was clipped by 5 bases and J by 2 bases; unmatched bases: 6. The CDR3 contains 17 residues. From germline, CDR1 is SNHLY and CDR2 FYNNEI.

The genes are TRBV11-1 and TRBJ2-3; D is unresolved. Deletions cut 8 bases from V and 5 bases from J, with 17 bases between. Germline assignment: CDR1 SGHAT and CDR2 FQDESV (reference sequence). The CDR3 extends over 14 amino acids. The CDR3 sequence: CASSLSWFGDTQYF. CDR3 sequence (DNA): TGTGCCAGCTCCCTGAGTTGGTTTGGAGATACGCAGTATTTT.

This clone has only one observation. J is TRBJ1-4 and V is TRBV7-2; no reliable D call. Trimming stripped 1 base from V and 5 bases from J, with 8 bases between. Germline values: CDR1 SGHTA, CDR2 FQGNSA. This CDR3 is built from 14 residues. CDR3 coding DNA: TGTGCCAGCAGCTTAGTCAGAGGGAATGAAAAACTGTTTTTT. Its translation: CASSLVRGNEKLFF.

The chain carries TRBV5-5 and TRBJ1-1, with TRBD1 identical over 11 bases. V was clipped by 0 bases and J by 10 bases; unmatched bases: 8. The V gene's germline CDR1 is SGHKS and CDR2 YYEKEE (reference sequence). This CDR3 spans 15 amino acids. The CDR3 nucleotides are TGTGCCAGCAGCTTGGCGAGGACAGGGGGCTTCTCAGCTTTCTTT. Its protein is CASSLARTGGFSAFF.

The V and J genes are TRBV7-2 and TRBJ1-6; D call uncertain. Germline V CDR1 and CDR2: SGHTA, FQGNSA. This CDR3 is 15 amino acids long. V dropped 2 bases and J dropped 5 bases, with 10 bases sitting between them. The CDR3 here is CASSLSWGDNSPLHF. CDR3 in DNA: TGTGCCAGCAGCTTATCTTGGGGTGATAATTCACCCCTCCACTTT.

The V gene is TRBV12-3 or TRBV12-4, the J gene TRBJ2-5, with TRBD2 as a possible D gene (6 bases). The CDR3 loop spans 13 amino acids. The V and J ends lost 5 bases and 3 bases respectively, with 10 bases between them. CDR3 in DNA: TGTGCCAGCAGTCCCGGGACTGAAGAGACCCAGTACTTC. Translated, it gives CASSPGTEETQYF.